Listed here are 15 T cell receptor beta chains from one sample, sequenced in a study of T cells in Graves' hyperthyroidism and ophthalmopathy. RNA transcripts were the template for amplifying TCR beta CDR3 regions. With the HTBI primer set, the TCR CDR3 went through a first round of RT-PCR. MiXCR, applied by TCRdb to the multiplex PCR reads, yields one record per CDR3 protein. This sample has about 400,000 distinct CDR3 sequences, with around 14% found just once. The sample comprised blood. Source of these receptors: a woman aged 25-40 years with Graves' hyperthyroidism.

This clonotype was seen a few times. The CDR3 reads CATSDSGGRGYTF. The DNA of the CDR3 is TGTGCCACCAGTGATTCCGGGGGCAGGGGCTACACCTTC. The rearrangement links TRBV24-1 to TRBJ1-2; TRBD1 is a possible D gene (6 bases). The germline V gene has CDR1 KGHDR and CDR2 SFDVKD. This CDR3 comprises 13 residues. Between the trimmed V and J ends, which lost 2 bases and 8 bases, there was a span of 11 bases.

V and J are TRBV10-3 and TRBJ2-2; TRBD1 aligns across 12 bases. Germline CDR1 is ENHRY and CDR2 is SYGVKD. V gave up 8 bases and J gave up 7 bases; unmatched junction bases: 11. The CDR3 consists of 16 residues. The CDR3 here is CAIDRAGQGAGGELFF. Here the CDR3 DNA reads TGTGCCATCGACCGCGCGGGACAGGGGGCGGGCGGGGAGCTGTTTTTT.

In its sample, this clonotype was seen many times. This chain links TRBV20-1 with TRBJ2-7; weak D call: TRBD1 (5 bases). This CDR3 has 14 amino acids. Trimming stripped 5 bases from V and 2 bases from J, with 16 bases between. The germline CDR1 and CDR2 sequences are DFQATT and SNEGSKA (reference sequence). The CDR3 DNA sequence: TGCAGTGCTCATGACAGTATGGTACCCTACGAGCAGTACTTC. It is translated as CSAHDSMVPYEQYF.

This clonotype was seen a few times. The rearrangement links TRBV5-1 to TRBJ2-5; TRBD1 aligns across 7 bases. Germline V CDR1 and CDR2: SGHRS, YFSETQ. Trimming cost V 0 bases and J 5 bases; bases outside gene matches: 10. The CDR3 covers 16 residues. DNA of the CDR3: TGCGCCAGCAGCTTGGGCCAGGGGGTGGGGAAGGAGACCCAGTACTTC. It codes for CASSLGQGVGKETQYF.

This clonotype came up many times. The rearrangement links TRBV5-1 to TRBJ1-3; TRBD1 matches at 7 bases. Germline assignment: CDR1 SGHRS and CDR2 YFSETQ. V shed 0 bases, J shed 3 bases, and the junction held 3 bases outside the gene matches. The CDR3 runs 15 residues. CDR3 sequence reads: CASSLEGAGGNTIYF. The DNA of the CDR3 is TGCGCCAGCAGCTTGGAGGGGGCAGGTGGAAACACCATATATTTT.

The sample holds many counts of this clonotype. The chain carries TRBV5-1 and TRBJ2-1; 11 bases align to TRBD1. Germline V gene data show CDR1 as SGHRS and CDR2 as YFSETQ. CDR3 size: 17 residues. V shed 0 bases, J shed 8 bases, and the junction held 10 bases outside the gene matches. In DNA, the CDR3 is TGCGCCAGCAGCTTGGCCGTCGGACAGGGGGCGCGGGATGAGCAGTTCTTC. It is translated as CASSLAVGQGARDEQFF.

This clonotype appeared a few times. V usage is TRBV6-2 or TRBV6-3 and J usage is TRBJ2-1; no definite D call. Looked up from germline, CDR1 is MNHEY and CDR2 is SVGEGT. The ends were cut back, 2 bases at V and 0 bases at J, with 5 bases in the middle. The CDR3 runs to 14 residues. CDR3 DNA: TGTGCCAGCAGTTACGGCGGCTCCTACAATGAGCAGTTCTTC. Translated, it gives CASSYGGSYNEQFF.

This clonotype was seen only a few times. This chain uses TRBV6-4 with TRBJ2-2; D is ambiguous. V lost 3 bases, J lost 5 bases, and 4 bases lay in between. Germline assignment: CDR1 MRHNA and CDR2 SNTAGT. There are 12 residues in the CDR3. The CDR3 nucleotides read TGTGCCAGCAGTGATCCGACCGGGGAGCTGTTTTTT. Amino acid sequence: CASSDPTGELFF.

In its sample, this clonotype was seen once. The rearrangement joins TRBV5-1 to TRBJ2-1; D gene unclear. The CDR3 spans 15 residues. The V gene lost 1 base and the J gene lost 4 bases, with 12 bases spanning the gap. Per germline, CDR1 SGHRS and CDR2 YFSETQ. The CDR3 here is CASSLYAVQYNEQFF. The CDR3, as DNA: TGCGCCAGCAGCTTGTATGCAGTACAGTACAATGAGCAGTTCTTC.

At least ten counts were recorded for this clonotype. The V gene is TRBV20-1, the J gene TRBJ1-6; 10 bases fit TRBD1. The CDR3 sequence is 16 residues long. V shed 1 base and J 6 bases; nucleotides not matched to a gene: 6. Germline V CDR1 and CDR2: DFQATT, SNEGSKA (reference sequence). CDR3 in amino acids: CSARGFGTGVNSPLHF. CDR3 DNA: TGCAGTGCTAGAGGGTTTGGGACAGGGGTTAATTCACCCCTCCACTTT.

This clonotype has only a few counts. This chain connects TRBV6-2 or TRBV6-3 to TRBJ2-6; no clear D. Germline CDR1 MNHEY, CDR2 SVGEGT. V lost 11 bases and J 1 base, leaving 9 bases between the germline ends. The CDR3 has 13 residues. The CDR3 reads CAATDSGANVLTF. The CDR3 DNA follows: TGTGCCGCAACAGATTCTGGGGCCAACGTCCTGACTTTC.

The V and J genes are TRBV12-3 or TRBV12-4 and TRBJ2-4; no definite D call. V was pared by 4 bases and J by 3 bases, with 7 bases between. The CDR3 extends over 13 amino acids. The CDR3 region is CASSSLVKNIQYF. CDR3 nucleotides: TGTGCCAGCAGTTCCTTAGTCAAAAACATTCAGTACTTC.

This clonotype showed up just a few times. The J gene is TRBJ2-7, the V gene TRBV5-1, with D perhaps TRBD1 (5 bases). CDR3 length: 15 residues. V gave up 4 bases and J gave up 4 bases, with 18 bases separating them. Germline V gene lookup returns CDR1 SGHRS and CDR2 YFSETQ. This CDR3 is CASSLLDKGFYEQYF. CDR3 DNA: TGCGCCAGCAGCCTGCTGGACAAAGGTTTTTACGAGCAGTACTTC.

This clonotype has ten or more counts. This chain joins TRBV10-3 and TRBJ2-7; 10 nucleotides align to TRBD2. V lost 3 bases, J lost 6 bases, and 5 bases stayed unmatched. Germline-derived CDR1 and CDR2 are ENHRY and SYGVKD. The CDR3 contains 14 residues. CDR3 DNA: TGTGCCATCAGTGATTCTAGCGGGAGTTCCGAGCAGTACTTC. This gives the protein CAISDSSGSSEQYF.

The rearrangement links TRBV19 to TRBJ1-1, with D perhaps matching TRBD1 (6 bases). This CDR3 contains 13 residues. The ends were cut back, 6 bases at V and 2 bases at J, with 10 bases in the middle. The germline CDR1 and CDR2 sequences are LNHDA and SQIVND (reference sequence). The CDR3 DNA is TGTGCCAGTAGACGGGACATTAACACTGAAGCTTTCTTT. Its protein is CASRRDINTEAFF.